The 3 T cell receptor beta chains below all came from one sample that was sequenced in a study of cytomegalovirus exposure and HLA in healthy donors. Both 60 Vbeta primers and 13 Jbeta primers went into the PCR. The protocol was immunoSEQ multiplex PCR, while the TCRdb copy is restricted to in-frame clones and leaves out a portion. The sample has 160,000 or so clones, under 85% seen once. Sequenced input: PBMCs. The receptors shown here come from a woman in her thirties in good health and CMV-seronegative.

The CDR3 DNA reads as TGCGCCAGCAGCAGCGGGGGTACCTACGAGCAGTACTTC. Its translation is CASSSGGTYEQYF. The genes are TRBV5-1 and TRBJ2-7; 8 bases agree with TRBD2. The CDR3 totals 13 residues. The V gene's germline CDR1 is SGHRS and CDR2 YFSETQ. With V trimmed by 4 bases and J by 2 bases, 2 bases remained unmatched.

V usage is TRBV14 and J usage is TRBJ2-4; D is possibly TRBD2 (7 bases). CDR1 is SGHDN and CDR2 is FVKESK in the germline V gene. V lost 4 bases, J lost 3 bases, and 13 bases lay in between. CDR3 size: 15 residues. CDR3 sequence: CASSLGGLGKNIQYF. The DNA for the CDR3 is TGTGCCAGCAGCCTCGGGGGGCTGGGCAAAAACATTCAGTACTTC.

Concerning this clone: Other DNA variants within this sample encode the same CDR3. This chain connects TRBV6-4 to TRBJ2-7; tentative D call: TRBD2 (6 bases). Germline V gives CDR1 MRHNA, CDR2 SNTAGT. The CDR3 is made up of 14 amino acids. Trimming took 4 bases from V and 3 from J, leaving 13 bases between them. The CDR3 DNA sequence: TGTGCCAGCAGTGCTGAGGGAGGCGGCTACGAGCAGTACTTC. It encodes CASSAEGGGYEQYF.